The sequence of this T cell receptor (beta chain) was determined in a study of Graves' ophthalmopathy and Graves' hyperthyroidism. Amplification of the TCR beta CDR3 regions used RNA transcripts (as template). Scientists carried out first-round RT-PCR using HTBI primers and then a second-round multiplex PCR. A single record per CDR3 protein comes from TCRdb applying MiXCR to the multiplex PCR reads. The data contain around 1,000,000 distinct CDR3 sequences, roughly 35% of them seen just once; the ten biggest clones take up 11%. This clonotype was seen a few times. CDR1 and CDR2 (germline): SGHTA, FQGNSA. The CDR3 runs to 15 residues. Trimming shortened V by 5 bases and J by 6 bases, and 19 bases separated the two germline ends.

This rearrangement joins TRBV7-2 to TRBJ1-1; tentative D call: TRBD1 (6 bases). The sequenced sample was peripheral blood or thyroid tissue (not recorded which). The TCR was taken from an adult man with Graves' hyperthyroidism. CDR3 sequence: CASSPYPTGSAEAFF. CDR3 coding DNA: TGTGCCAGCAGCCCGTATCCGACAGGTTCCGCTGAAGCTTTCTTT.